Sequencing of this TCR beta chain was carried out in a study of OX40 agonist ivuxolimab in advanced cancers. Study-level information: Patients with hepatocellular carcinoma, melanoma, renal cell or head and neck cancer made up the dose-escalation patients. Prior checkpoint blockade (anti-PD-1, anti-PD-L1 or anti-CTLA-4) was permitted; 40% had it. A male proportion of about 84% was recorded, with mean age around 60 years and range roughly 20 to 90. Study-wide results and caveats: Nonresponders, in some cases, also had low normalized T-cell clonal expansion.

A remark on this clone: Antigen: not known. Distinct nucleotide sequences in the sample also encode this CDR3.

Trimming shortened V by 0 bases and J by 4 bases, and 8 bases separated the two germline ends. The germline V gene has CDR1 SGHDT and CDR2 YYEEEE. The CDR3 sequence is 14 residues long. The method was immunoSEQ multiplex PCR; TCRdb's version includes in-frame clones alone and lacks a portion of them. The data show roughly 77,000 clones, 85% seen once. This rearrangement joins TRBV5-6 to TRBJ2-1; D is undetermined. This receptor was identified in an adult with an advanced solid tumor such as melanoma, head and neck, liver or kidney cancer. The sample in question was CD4+ or CD8+ T cells sorted from blood, obtained in a trial of the OX40 agonist ivuxolimab. The CDR3 bases are TGTGCCAGCAGCTTGGGTCAGTTTTACAATGAGCAGTTCTTC. This codes for CASSLGQFYNEQFF.